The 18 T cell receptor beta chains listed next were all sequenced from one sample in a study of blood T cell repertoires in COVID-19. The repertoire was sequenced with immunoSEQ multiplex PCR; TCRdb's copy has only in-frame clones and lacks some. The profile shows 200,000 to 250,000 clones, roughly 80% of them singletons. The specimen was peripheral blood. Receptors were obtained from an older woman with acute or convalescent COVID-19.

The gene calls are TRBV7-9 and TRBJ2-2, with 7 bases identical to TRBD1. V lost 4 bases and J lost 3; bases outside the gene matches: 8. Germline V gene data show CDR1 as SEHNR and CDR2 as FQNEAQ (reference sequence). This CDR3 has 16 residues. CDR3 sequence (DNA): TGTGCCAGCAGCTCCGGGACAGCAAGGGACACCGGGGAGCTGTTTTTT. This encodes CASSSGTARDTGELFF.

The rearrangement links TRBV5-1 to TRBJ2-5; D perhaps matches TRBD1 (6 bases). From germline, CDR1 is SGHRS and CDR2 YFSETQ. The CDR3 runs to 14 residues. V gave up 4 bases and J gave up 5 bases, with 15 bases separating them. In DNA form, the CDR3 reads TGCGCCAGCAGCCCGTCTTGGGGGCCTGAGACCCAGTACTTC. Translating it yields CASSPSWGPETQYF.

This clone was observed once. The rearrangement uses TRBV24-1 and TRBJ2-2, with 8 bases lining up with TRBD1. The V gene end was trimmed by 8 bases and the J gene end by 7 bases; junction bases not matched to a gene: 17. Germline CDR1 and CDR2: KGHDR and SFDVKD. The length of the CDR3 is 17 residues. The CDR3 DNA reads TGTGCCACCATCAACCCTTCCGGCAGGGGGCCCGACGGGGAGCTGTTTTTT. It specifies CATINPSGRGPDGELFF.

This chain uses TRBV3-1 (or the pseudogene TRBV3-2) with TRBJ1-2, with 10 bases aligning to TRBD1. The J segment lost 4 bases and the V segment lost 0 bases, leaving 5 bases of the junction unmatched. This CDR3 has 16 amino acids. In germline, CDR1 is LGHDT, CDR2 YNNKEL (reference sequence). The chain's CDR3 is CASSQEMGQGSYGYTF. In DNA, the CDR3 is TGTGCCAGCAGCCAAGAAATGGGACAGGGGTCCTATGGCTACACCTTC.

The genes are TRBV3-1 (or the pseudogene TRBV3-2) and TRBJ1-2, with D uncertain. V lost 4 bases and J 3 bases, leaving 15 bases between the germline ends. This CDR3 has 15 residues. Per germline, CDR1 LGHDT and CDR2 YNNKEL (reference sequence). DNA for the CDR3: TGTGCCAGCAGCCGGTGGGCCTCACCCTACTATGGCTACACCTTC. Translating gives CASSRWASPYYGYTF.

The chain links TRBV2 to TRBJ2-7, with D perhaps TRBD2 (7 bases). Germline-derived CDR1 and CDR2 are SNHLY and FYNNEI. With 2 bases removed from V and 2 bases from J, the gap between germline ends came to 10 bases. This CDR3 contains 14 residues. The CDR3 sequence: CASSERRGPYEQYF. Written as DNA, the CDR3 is TGTGCCAGCAGTGAAAGGCGGGGGCCCTACGAGCAGTACTTC.

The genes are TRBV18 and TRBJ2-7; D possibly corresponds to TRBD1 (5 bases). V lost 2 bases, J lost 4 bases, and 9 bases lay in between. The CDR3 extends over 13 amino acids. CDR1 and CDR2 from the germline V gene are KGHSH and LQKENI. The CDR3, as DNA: TGTGCCAGCTCACCAGGGGCAATTTACGAGCAGTACTTC. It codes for CASSPGAIYEQYF. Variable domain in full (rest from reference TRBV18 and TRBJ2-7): NAGVMQNPRHLVRRRGQEARLRCSPMKGHSHVYWYRQLPEEGLKFMVYLQKENIIDESGMPKERFSAEFPKEGPSILRIQQVVRGDSAAYFCASSPGAIYEQYFGPGTRLTVT.

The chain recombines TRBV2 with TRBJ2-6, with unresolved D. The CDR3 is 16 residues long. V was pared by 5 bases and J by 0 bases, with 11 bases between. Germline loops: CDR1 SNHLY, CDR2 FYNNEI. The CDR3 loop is CASSSHSTSGANVLTF. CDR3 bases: TGTGCCAGCAGTTCCCACAGCACCTCTGGGGCCAACGTCCTGACTTTC.

CDR3 sequence: CASLDWAGNTIYF. The DNA of the CDR3 is TGTGCCAGCCTAGACTGGGCTGGAAACACCATATATTTT. The chain combines TRBV6-5 with TRBJ1-3; D is undetermined. This CDR3 is 13 amino acids long. CDR1 and CDR2 from the germline V gene are MNHEY and SVGAGI. V was clipped by 8 bases and J by 2 bases, with 10 bases between them.

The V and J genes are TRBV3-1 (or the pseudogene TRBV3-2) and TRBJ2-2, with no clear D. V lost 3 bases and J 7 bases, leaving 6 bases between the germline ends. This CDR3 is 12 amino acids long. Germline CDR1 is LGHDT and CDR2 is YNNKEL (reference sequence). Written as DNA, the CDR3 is TGTGCCAGCAGCCATGTACTCGGGGAGCTGTTTTTT. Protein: CASSHVLGELFF.

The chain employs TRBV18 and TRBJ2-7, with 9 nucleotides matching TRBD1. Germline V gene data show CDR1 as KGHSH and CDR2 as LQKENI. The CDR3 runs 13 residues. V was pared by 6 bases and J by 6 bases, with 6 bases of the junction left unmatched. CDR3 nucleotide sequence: TGTGCCAGCTCCCCCGGGACAGGGAGCGAGCAGTACGTC. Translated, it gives CASSPGTGSEQYV.

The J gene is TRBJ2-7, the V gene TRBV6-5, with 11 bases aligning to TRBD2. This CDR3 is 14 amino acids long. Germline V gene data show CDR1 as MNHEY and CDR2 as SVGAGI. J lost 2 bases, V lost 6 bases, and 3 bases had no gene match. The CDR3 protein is CASRGLAVPYEQYV. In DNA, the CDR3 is TGTGCCAGCAGGGGACTAGCGGTCCCCTACGAGCAGTACGTC.

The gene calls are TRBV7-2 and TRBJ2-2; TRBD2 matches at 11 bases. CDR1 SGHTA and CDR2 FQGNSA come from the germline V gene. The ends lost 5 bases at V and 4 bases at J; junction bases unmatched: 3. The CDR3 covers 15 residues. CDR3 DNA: TGTGCCAGCAGCCCCGGGACTAGCGGCACCGGGGAGCTGTTTTTT. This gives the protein CASSPGTSGTGELFF.

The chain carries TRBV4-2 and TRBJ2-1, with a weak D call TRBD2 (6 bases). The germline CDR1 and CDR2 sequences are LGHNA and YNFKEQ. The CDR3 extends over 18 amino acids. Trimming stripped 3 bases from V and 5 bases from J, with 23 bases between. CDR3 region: CASSHSRDLARADNEQFF. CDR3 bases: TGTGCCAGCAGCCACTCCCGGGACTTAGCCCGTGCGGACAATGAGCAGTTCTTC.

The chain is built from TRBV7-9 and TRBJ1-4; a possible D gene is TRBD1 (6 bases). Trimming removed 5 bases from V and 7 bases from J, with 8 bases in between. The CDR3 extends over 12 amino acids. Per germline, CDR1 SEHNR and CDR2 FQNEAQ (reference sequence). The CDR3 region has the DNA TGTGCCAGCAGCAAGGACAGTGAAAAACTGTTTTTT. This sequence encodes CASSKDSEKLFF.

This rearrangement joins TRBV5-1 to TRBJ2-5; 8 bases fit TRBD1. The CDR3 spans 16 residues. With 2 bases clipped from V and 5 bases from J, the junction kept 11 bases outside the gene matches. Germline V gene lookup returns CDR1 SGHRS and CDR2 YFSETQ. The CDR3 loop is CASSLPTGEVGETQYF. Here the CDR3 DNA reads TGCGCCAGCAGCTTACCGACAGGGGAGGTTGGGGAGACCCAGTACTTC.

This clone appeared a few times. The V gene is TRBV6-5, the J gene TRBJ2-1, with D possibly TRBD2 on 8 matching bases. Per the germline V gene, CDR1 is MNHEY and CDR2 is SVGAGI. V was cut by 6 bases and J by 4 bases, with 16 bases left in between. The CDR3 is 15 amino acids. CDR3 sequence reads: CASRSAGDSYNEQFF. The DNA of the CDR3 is TGTGCCAGCAGGTCAGCGGGGGACAGTTACAATGAGCAGTTCTTC.

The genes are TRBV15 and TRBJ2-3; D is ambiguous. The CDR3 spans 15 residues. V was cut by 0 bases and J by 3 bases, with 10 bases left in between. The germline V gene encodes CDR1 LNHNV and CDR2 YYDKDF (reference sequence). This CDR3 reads CATSRDLEATDTQYF. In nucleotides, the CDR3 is TGTGCCACCAGCAGAGATCTTGAGGCGACAGATACGCAGTATTTT.